Here is one T cell receptor beta chain with its context. The data were taken from a study of CD8+ T cells in alopecia areata. Regarding treatment: oral pan-JAK inhibitor, 5-10 mg twice daily. The CDR3 length is 14 residues. The germline V gene encodes CDR1 SGHTA and CDR2 FQGNSA. V was clipped by 11 bases and J by 0 bases; unmatched bases: 7. TCR sequencing used cDNA made by reverse transcription of extracted RNA. Clones were read by immunoSEQ multiplex PCR, and TCRdb kept only the in-frame ones, dropping some. The table has about 280,000 clones, roughly 60% seen once. The sample here was CD4+ T cells sorted from blood, taken at week 24, from a patient treated with tofacitinib. The chain has TRBV7-2 and TRBJ2-1, with TRBD2 matching 7 bases. The receptor comes from a human donor with alopecia areata. The CDR3 DNA sequence: TGTGCCGTAGCGCGGGGGAGCTCCTACAATGAGCAGTTCTTC. It codes for CAVARGSSYNEQFF.